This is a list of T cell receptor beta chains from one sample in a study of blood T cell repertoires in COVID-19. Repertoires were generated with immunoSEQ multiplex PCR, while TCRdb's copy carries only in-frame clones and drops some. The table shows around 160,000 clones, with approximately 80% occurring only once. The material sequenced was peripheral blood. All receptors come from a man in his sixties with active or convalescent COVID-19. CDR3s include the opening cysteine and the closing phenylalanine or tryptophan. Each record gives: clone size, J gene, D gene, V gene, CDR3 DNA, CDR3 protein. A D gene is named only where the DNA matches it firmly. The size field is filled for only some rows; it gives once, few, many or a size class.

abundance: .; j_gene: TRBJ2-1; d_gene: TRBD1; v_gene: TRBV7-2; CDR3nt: TGTGCCAGCAGCACCCCTCAGGGGGCGTTTTCCCAGGCTCACAATGAGCAGTTCTTC; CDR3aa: CASSTPQGAFSQAHNEQFF
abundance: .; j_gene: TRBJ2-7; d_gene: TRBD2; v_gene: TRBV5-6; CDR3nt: TGTGCCAGCAGCCCCTGGGCTAGCGGCCTCTACGAGCAGTACTTC; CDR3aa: CASSPWASGLYEQYF
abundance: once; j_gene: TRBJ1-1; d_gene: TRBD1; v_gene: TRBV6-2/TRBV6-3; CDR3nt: TGTGCCAGCAGTTACAGGGACAGGACGGGCACTGAAGCTTTCTTT; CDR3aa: CASSYRDRTGTEAFF
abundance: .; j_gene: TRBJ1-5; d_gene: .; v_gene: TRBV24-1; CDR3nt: TGTGCCACCAGTGATAGCATCGATCAGCCCCAGCATTTT; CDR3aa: CATSDSIDQPQHF
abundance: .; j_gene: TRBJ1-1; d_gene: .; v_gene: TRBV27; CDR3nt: TGTGCCAGCAGTTGGACTGTCATGAACACTGAAGCTTTCTTT; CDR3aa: CASSWTVMNTEAFF
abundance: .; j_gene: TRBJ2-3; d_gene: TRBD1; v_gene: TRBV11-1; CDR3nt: TGTGCCAGCAGCTGGGGGACAGGGGGGACAGATACGCAGTATTTT; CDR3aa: CASSWGTGGTDTQYF
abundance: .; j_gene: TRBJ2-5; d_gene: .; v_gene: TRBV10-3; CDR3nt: TGTGCCATCAGCCCTACCCCGGAGCGCCAAGAGACCCAGTACTTC; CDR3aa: CAISPTPERQETQYF
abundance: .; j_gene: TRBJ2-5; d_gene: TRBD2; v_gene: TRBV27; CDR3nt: TGTGCCAGCAGTTTCTCCGGGACTAGCGGAAACCAAGAGACCCAGTACTTC; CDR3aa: CASSFSGTSGNQETQYF
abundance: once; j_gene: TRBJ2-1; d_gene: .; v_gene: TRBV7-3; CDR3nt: TGTGCCAGCAGCTTAGAATCTAGCGTTGGGTTGTTCTTC; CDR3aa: CASSLESSVGLFF
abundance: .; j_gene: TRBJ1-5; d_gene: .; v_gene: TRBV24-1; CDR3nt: TGTGCCACCAGTCCACGACAAGGCTCACGGCCCCAGCATTTT; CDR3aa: CATSPRQGSRPQHF
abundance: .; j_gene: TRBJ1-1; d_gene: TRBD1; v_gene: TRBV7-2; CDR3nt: TGTGCCAGCAGTTTCACAGGGGGGACTCTGAACACTGAAGCTTTCTTT; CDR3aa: CASSFTGGTLNTEAFF
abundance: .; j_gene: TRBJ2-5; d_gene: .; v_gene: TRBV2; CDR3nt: TGTGCCAGCAATACAGGGGAGGCCCAAGAGACCCAGTACTTC; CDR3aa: CASNTGEAQETQYF
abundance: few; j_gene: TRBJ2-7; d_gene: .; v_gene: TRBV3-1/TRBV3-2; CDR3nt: TGTGCCAGCAGCTATGAGGACGAGCAGTACTTC; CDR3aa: CASSYEDEQYF
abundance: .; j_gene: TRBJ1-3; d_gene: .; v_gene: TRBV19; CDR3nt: TGTGCCAGTCCGGAGATCTCTGGAAACACCATATATTTT; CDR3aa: CASPEISGNTIYF
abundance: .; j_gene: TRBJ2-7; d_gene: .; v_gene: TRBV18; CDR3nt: TGTGCCAGCTCACCTCGAGGCCGAAGCGACTACGAGCAGTACTTC; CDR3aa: CASSPRGRSDYEQYF
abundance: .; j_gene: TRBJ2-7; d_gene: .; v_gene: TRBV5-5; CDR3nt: TGTGCCAGCAGCTCCTTCGTCGGTTACTCCTACGAGCAGTACTTC; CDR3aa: CASSSFVGYSYEQYF
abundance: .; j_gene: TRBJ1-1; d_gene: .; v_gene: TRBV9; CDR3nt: TGTGCCAGCAGCGTAGGGCGGGGGTATGGTGAAGCTTTCTTT; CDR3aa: CASSVGRGYGEAFF
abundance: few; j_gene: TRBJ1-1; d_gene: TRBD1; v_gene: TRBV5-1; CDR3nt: TGCGCCAGCACCGACAGGGGTTCGTCGGTCACTGAAGCTTTCTTT; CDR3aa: CASTDRGSSVTEAFF
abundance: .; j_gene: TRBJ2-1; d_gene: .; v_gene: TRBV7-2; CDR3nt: TGTGCCAGCCGCATTTCTAGCTCCCCTCTCTCCAATGAGCAGTTCTTC; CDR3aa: CASRISSSPLSNEQFF
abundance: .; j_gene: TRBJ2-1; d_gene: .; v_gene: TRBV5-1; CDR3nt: TGCGCCAGCAGCCTACGGACTGGTGACAATGAGCAGTTCTTC; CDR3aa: CASSLRTGDNEQFF
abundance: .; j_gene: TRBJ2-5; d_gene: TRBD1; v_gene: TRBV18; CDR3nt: TGTGCCAGCTCACCCGGGACAGGACCAGAGACCCAGTACTTC; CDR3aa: CASSPGTGPETQYF
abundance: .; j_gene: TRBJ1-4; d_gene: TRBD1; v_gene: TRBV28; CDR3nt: TGTGCCAGCAGTACAGGGGATGCAACTAATGAAAAACTGTTTTTT; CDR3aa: CASSTGDATNEKLFF
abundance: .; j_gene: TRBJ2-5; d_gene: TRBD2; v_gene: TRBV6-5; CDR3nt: TGTGCCAGCAGGGGGGCGACTAGCGTACAAGAGACCCAGTACTTC; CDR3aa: CASRGATSVQETQYF
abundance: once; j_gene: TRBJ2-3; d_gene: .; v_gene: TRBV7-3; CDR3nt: TGTGCCAGCAGCCCGAGTTTGTCCTTTAGCACAGATACGCAGTATTTT; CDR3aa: CASSPSLSFSTDTQYF
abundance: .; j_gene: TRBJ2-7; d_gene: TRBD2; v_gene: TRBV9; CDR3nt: TGTGCCAGCAGCTCAGGACTAGTTCTGATCAACGAGCAGTACTTC; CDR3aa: CASSSGLVLINEQYF
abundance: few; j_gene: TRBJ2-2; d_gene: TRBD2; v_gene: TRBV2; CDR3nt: TGTGCCAGCAGAGTCGAACTAGCGGGCGGGGAGCTGTTTTTT; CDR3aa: CASRVELAGGELFF
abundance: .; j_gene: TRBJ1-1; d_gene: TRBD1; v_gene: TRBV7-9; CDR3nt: TGTGCCAGCAGCCCCCCAGGGGGGCAGAAAGCTTTCTTT; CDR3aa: CASSPPGGQKAFF
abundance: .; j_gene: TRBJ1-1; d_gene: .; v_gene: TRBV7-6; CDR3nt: TGTGCCAGCTCCATCGGGACATTGAACACTGAAGCTTTCTTT; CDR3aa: CASSIGTLNTEAFF
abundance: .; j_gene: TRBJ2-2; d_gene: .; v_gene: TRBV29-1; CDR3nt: TGCAGCGTCTTCGGGGTGGGGAACACCGGGGAGCTGTTTTTT; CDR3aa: CSVFGVGNTGELFF
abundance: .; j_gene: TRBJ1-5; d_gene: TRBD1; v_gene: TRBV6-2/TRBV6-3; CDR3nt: TGTGCCAGCAGTTACAGGGGACAGGGAGTTAATCAGCCCCAGCATTTT; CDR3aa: CASSYRGQGVNQPQHF
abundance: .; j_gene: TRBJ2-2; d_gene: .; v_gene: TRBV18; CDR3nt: TGTGCCAGCTCACCACGGCAGGCACCCGGGGAGCTGTTTTTT; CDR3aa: CASSPRQAPGELFF
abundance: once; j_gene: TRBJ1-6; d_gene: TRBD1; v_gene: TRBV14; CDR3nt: TGTGCCAGCAGCCAAGGACAGGGGGGATATAATTCACCCCTCCACTTT; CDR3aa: CASSQGQGGYNSPLHF
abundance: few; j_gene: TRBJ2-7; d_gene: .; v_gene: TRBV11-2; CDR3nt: TGTGCCAGCAGCGTCTTGGGCGGGGCACCTCACGAGCAGTACTTC; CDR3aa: CASSVLGGAPHEQYF
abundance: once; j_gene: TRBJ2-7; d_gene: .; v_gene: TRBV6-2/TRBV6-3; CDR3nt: TGTGCCAGCAGTTGGGGCGGTGCCTACGAGCAGTACTTC; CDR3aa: CASSWGGAYEQYF
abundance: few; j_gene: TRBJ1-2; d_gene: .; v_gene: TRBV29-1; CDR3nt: TGCAGCGTTGAGTGGCAGGGGTCTTACTATGGCTACACCTTC; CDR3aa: CSVEWQGSYYGYTF
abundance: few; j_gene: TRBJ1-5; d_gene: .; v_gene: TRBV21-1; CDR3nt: TGTGCCAGCAGCAAAGGACGAGAACAGGGGAACAATCAGCCCCAGCATTTT; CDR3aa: CASSKGREQGNNQPQHF
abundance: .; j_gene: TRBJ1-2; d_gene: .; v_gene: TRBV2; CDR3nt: TGTGCCAGCAGTCAGGGTGATGGCTACACCTTC; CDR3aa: CASSQGDGYTF
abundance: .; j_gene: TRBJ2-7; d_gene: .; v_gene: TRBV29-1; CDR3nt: TGCAGCGTCCCCGCGGGCAGGGGCTACACCTACGAGCAGTACTTC; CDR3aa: CSVPAGRGYTYEQYF
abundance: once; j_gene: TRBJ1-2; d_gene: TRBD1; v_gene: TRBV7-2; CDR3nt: TGTGCCAGCAGCTTAGACAGGGGTGCTAACTATGGCTACACCTTC; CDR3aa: CASSLDRGANYGYTF
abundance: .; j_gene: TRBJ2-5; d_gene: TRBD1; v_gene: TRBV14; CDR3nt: TGTGCCAGCAGCTACGGACAGGGGATCCAAGAGACCCAGTACTTC; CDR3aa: CASSYGQGIQETQYF
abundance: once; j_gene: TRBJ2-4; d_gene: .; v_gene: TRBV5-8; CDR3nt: TGTGCCAGCTCCCGAAAGGCAGGGAAAAACATTCAGTACTTC; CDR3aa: CASSRKAGKNIQYF
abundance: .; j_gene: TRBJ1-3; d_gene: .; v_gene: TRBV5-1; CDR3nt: TGCGCCAGCAGCCCCGGTTGGGGGGCTGGAAACACCATATATTTT; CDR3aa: CASSPGWGAGNTIYF
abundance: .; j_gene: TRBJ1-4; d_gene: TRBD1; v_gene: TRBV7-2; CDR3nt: TGTGCCAGCAGCCCCTGGACAGGGCCTAATGAAAAACTGTTTTTT; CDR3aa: CASSPWTGPNEKLFF
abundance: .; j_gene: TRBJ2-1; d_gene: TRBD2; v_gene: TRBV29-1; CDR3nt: TGCAGCGTCGGGTGGGTTAGCGGGAGATCAAACAACAATGAGCAGTTCTTC; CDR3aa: CSVGWVSGRSNNNEQFF
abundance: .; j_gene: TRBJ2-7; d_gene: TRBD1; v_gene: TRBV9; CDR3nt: TGTGCCTCCGCCCAGGGGGCAGATTCCTACGAGCAGTACTTC; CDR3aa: CASAQGADSYEQYF
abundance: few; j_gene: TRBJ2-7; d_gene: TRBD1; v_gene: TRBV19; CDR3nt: TGTGCCAGTAGTATTCGGGCCGGGACAGGGGGCTACGAGCAGTACTTC; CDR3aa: CASSIRAGTGGYEQYF
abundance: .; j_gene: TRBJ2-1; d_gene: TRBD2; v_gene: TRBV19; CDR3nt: TGTGCCAGTAGTTCCGGGACTAGCGGGCACTTTTTCTCCTACAATGAGCAGTTCTTC; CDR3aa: CASSSGTSGHFFSYNEQFF
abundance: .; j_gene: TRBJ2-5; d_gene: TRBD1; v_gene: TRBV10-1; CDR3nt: TGCGCCAGCAGCACCAGGGACAGACAGCAAGAGACCCAGTACTTC; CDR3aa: CASSTRDRQQETQYF
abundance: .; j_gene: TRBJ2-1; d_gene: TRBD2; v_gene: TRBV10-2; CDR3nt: TGCGCCAGCCAGACTAGCGGGAGCGGAAATGAGCAGTTCTTC; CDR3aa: CASQTSGSGNEQFF
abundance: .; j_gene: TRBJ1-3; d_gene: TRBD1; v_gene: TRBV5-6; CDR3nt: TGTGCCAGCAGCTCCGGGACAGGGTCTCGAAACACCATATATTTT; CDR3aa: CASSSGTGSRNTIYF
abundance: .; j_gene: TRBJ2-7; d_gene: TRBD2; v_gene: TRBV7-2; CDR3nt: TGTGCCAGCAGCTTAACCGGGACTAGCGGGATCAACTCCTACGAGCAGTACTTC; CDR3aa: CASSLTGTSGINSYEQYF